This T cell receptor beta chain originates from a study of cytomegalovirus exposure and HLA in healthy donors. Primers for the PCR totalled 60 Vbeta and 13 Jbeta. The assay was immunoSEQ multiplex PCR, and TCRdb's table has in-frame clones only and misses some. Of fewer than 150,000 clones listed, 82% were seen once; the top ten hold approximately 2.3%. V gave up 0 bases and J gave up 0 bases, with 10 bases separating them. This CDR3 contains 16 residues. The V gene's germline CDR1 is SGHRS and CDR2 YFSETQ. Sequenced input: PBMCs. The chain uses TRBV5-1 and TRBJ2-1, with D unclear. This clonotype originated in a male donor in good health and CMV-seronegative. In DNA form, the CDR3 reads TGCGCCAGCAGCTTGGAAGCGTTGGACTCCTACAATGAGCAGTTCTTC. It codes for CASSLEALDSYNEQFF. The entire variable domain, with the rest obtained from reference TRBV5-1 and TRBJ2-1, is as follows: KAGVTQTPRYLIKTRGQQVTLSCSPISGHRSVSWYQQTPGQGLQFLFEYFSETQRNKGNFPGRFSGRQFSNSRSEMNVSTLELGDSALYLCASSLEALDSYNEQFFGPGTRLTVL.